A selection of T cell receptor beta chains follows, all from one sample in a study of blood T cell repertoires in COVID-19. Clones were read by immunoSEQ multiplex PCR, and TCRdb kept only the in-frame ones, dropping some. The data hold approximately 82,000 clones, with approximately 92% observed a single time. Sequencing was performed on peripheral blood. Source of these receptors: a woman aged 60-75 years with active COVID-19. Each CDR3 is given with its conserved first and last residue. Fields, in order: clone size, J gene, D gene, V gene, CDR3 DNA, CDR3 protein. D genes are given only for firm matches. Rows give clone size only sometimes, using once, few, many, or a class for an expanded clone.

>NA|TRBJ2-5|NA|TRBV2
TGTGCCAGCAGCTTCGACCGGGACAATCTGTCTCAAGAGACCCAGTACTTC
CASSFDRDNLSQETQYF
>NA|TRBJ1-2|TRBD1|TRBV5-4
TGTGCCAGCAGCCCTATGACAGGGAACTATGGCTACACCTTC
CASSPMTGNYGYTF
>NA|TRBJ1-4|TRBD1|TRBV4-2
TGTGCCAGCAGCCAAGAAGGACAGGTTAATGAAAAACTGTTTTTT
CASSQEGQVNEKLFF
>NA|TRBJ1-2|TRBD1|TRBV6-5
TGTGCCAGCAGTTACGGAGGACAGGGTGCGGTCGGCTACACCTTC
CASSYGGQGAVGYTF
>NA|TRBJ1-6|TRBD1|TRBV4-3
TGCGCCAGCAGGGACAGGGTTAATTCACCCCTCCACTTT
CASRDRVNSPLHF
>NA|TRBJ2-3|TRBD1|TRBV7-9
TGTGCCAGCAGCTTAGCCTTGGGACAGGGATCTTCAGATACGCAGTATTTT
CASSLALGQGSSDTQYF
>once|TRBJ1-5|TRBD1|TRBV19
TGTGCCAGTAGTATGTGGACAGGGGTCGGTCAGCCCCAGCATTTT
CASSMWTGVGQPQHF
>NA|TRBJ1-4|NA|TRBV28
TGTGCCAGCAGTCCCCTGGGTGGGGAGGAAAAACTGTTTTTT
CASSPLGGEEKLFF
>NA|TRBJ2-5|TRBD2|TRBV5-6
TGTGCCAGCAGCCGAGATTTACTTATGACTAGCGTGGGGGAGACCCAGTACTTC
CASSRDLLMTSVGETQYF
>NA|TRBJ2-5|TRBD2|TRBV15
TGTGCCACCAGCAGCCTAGCGGGAGTCTGGGAGACCCAGTACTTC
CATSSLAGVWETQYF
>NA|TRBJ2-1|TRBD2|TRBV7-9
TGTGCCAGCAGCTTGAGGAGCGGGGGGGCCTGGGATGAGCAGTTCTTC
CASSLRSGGAWDEQFF
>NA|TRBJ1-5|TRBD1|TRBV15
TGTGCCACCAGCCCGGACAGGGTAGCTCCTCAGCCCCAGCATTTT
CATSPDRVAPQPQHF
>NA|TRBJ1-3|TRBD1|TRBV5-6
TGTGCCAGCAGCACACGGACAGGCCTCTCTGGAAACACCATATATTTT
CASSTRTGLSGNTIYF
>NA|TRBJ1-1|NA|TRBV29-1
TGCAGCGGGGCCAGGGCCACTGAAGCTTTCTTT
CSGARATEAFF
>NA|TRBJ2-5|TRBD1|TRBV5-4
TGTGCCAGCTCCCGGGACAGTGAGGAGACCCAGTACTTC
CASSRDSEETQYF
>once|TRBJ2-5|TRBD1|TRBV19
TGTGCCAGTAGTACCTTCGGACAGGAGAAAGAGACCCAGTACTTC
CASSTFGQEKETQYF
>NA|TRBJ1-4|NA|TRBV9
TGTGCCAGCAGCTCCGGAGATAGTAATGAAAAACTGTTTTTT
CASSSGDSNEKLFF
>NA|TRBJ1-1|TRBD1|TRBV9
TGTGCCAGCAGCCCCAGGACAGGGGTTGACGGTGAAGCTTTCTTT
CASSPRTGVDGEAFF
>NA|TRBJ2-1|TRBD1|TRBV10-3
TGTGCCATCAGTTTGGGGACAGGGGTAGGTGAGCAGTTCTTC
CAISLGTGVGEQFF
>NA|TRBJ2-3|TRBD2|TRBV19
TGTGCCAGTAGTATAGGACTAGCGGGGGGACCCACAGATACGCAGTATTTT
CASSIGLAGGPTDTQYF
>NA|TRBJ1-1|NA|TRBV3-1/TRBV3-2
TGTGCCAGCAGCCAAGGGGGGGGCGGCGCTTTCTTT
CASSQGGGGAFF
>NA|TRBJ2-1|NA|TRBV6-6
TGTGCCAGCAGCCAGGCGGAGGGGAACCAGTTCTTC
CASSQAEGNQFF
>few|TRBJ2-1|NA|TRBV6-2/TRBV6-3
TGTGCCAGCAGTTACCGCGGGGTCAGCTCCTACAATGAGCAGTTCTTC
CASSYRGVSSYNEQFF
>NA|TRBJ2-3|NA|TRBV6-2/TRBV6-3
TGTGCCAGCACCCCTTCGCCCGCGGCTACGGGAGATACGCAGTATTTT
CASTPSPAATGDTQYF
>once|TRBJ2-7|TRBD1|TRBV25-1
TGTGCCAGCAGTGAGCGGTCAGGGGGCGCCGGGGGCGAGCAGTACTTC
CASSERSGGAGGEQYF